Shown below are 15 T cell receptor beta chains from a single sample sequenced in a study of T cell responses to AZD1222 COVID-19 vaccine. TCRdb's copy holds only in-frame clones and misses some; the assay was immunoSEQ multiplex PCR. The sample consists of roughly 190,000 clones, 91% of them appearing once. Material: peripheral blood, obtained 28 days after the second AZD1222 dose. The receptors shown here come from an adult who received the AZD1222 COVID-19 vaccine.

This chain links TRBV19 with TRBJ1-6; D unresolved. Germline assignment: CDR1 LNHDA and CDR2 SQIVND (reference sequence). The CDR3 has 13 residues. Deletions cut 3 bases from V and 6 bases from J, with 6 bases between. The CDR3 sequence: CASSIFSNSPLHF. CDR3 in DNA: TGTGCCAGTAGTATCTTTTCTAATTCACCCCTCCACTTT.

The rearrangement uses TRBV20-1 and TRBJ1-2; D gene unclear. The CDR3 runs 13 residues. The germline gives CDR1 DFQATT, CDR2 SNEGSKA (reference sequence). Deletions cut 3 bases from V and 6 bases from J, with 14 bases between. In DNA form, the CDR3 reads TGCAGTGCTAGTCTACCCGCGGGGAATGGCTACACCTTC. Amino acid sequence: CSASLPAGNGYTF.

This clone was seen repeatedly, ten times or more. This sequence joins TRBV19 and TRBJ1-2; unclear D gene. The CDR3 runs 13 residues. V was clipped by 1 base and J by 6 bases, with 9 bases between them. Germline V gene data show CDR1 as LNHDA and CDR2 as SQIVND (reference sequence). As DNA, the CDR3 is TGTGCCAGTAGTATAGGATCCCGGCATGGCTACACCTTC. It translates to CASSIGSRHGYTF.

The genes are TRBV5-1 and TRBJ2-7; TRBD1 agrees at 7 bases. The trim removed 4 bases at V and 0 bases at J, leaving 7 bases unmatched. This CDR3 has 15 amino acids. From germline, CDR1 is SGHRS and CDR2 YFSETQ. CDR3 sequence reads: CASSPSGQTSYEQYF. CDR3 sequence (DNA): TGCGCCAGCAGCCCATCGGGACAGACCTCCTACGAGCAGTACTTC.

The V call is TRBV4-2, the J call TRBJ1-5; a possible D gene is TRBD1 (5 bases). Germline-derived CDR1 and CDR2 are LGHNA and YNFKEQ. V lost 0 bases and J lost 7, with 13 bases in between. This CDR3 is built from 15 residues. The CDR3 region is CASSQDGQGRQPQHF. The CDR3 coding sequence is TGTGCCAGCAGCCAAGATGGGCAGGGAAGACAGCCCCAGCATTTT.

This clone has a single count. Different DNA sequences within this sample yield the same CDR3. The rearrangement joins TRBV19 to TRBJ1-5; 8 nucleotides line up with TRBD1. This CDR3 has 15 amino acids. The J segment lost 4 bases and the V segment lost 2 bases, leaving 4 bases of the junction unmatched. CDR1 LNHDA and CDR2 SQIVND come from the germline V gene (reference sequence). CDR3 amino acids: CASSIRTGPNQPQHF. The CDR3 DNA follows: TGTGCCAGTAGTATAAGGACAGGGCCAAATCAGCCCCAGCATTTT.

This rearrangement joins TRBV3-1 (or the pseudogene TRBV3-2) to TRBJ1-5; no definite D call. Trimming stripped 4 bases from V and 0 bases from J, with 7 bases between. CDR1 and CDR2 (germline): LGHDT, YNNKEL (reference sequence). The CDR3 is 14 residues long. CDR3 loop: CASSLQHSNQPQHF. The CDR3 coding sequence is TGTGCCAGCAGCCTACAGCATAGCAATCAGCCCCAGCATTTT.

The sample holds a few counts of this clone. This sequence joins TRBV6-1 and TRBJ1-4; no definite D call. The V gene's germline CDR1 is MNHNS and CDR2 SASEGT. Deletions cut 4 bases from V and 4 bases from J, with 19 bases between. The CDR3 consists of 17 residues. The CDR3 sequence: CASSAPLGEEINEKLFF. The CDR3 region has the DNA TGTGCCAGCAGTGCCCCCCTCGGGGAGGAAATTAATGAAAAACTGTTTTTT.

The rearrangement links TRBV4-1 to TRBJ1-4; D is unresolved. This CDR3 comprises 14 residues. CDR1 and CDR2 from the germline V gene are MGHRA and YSYEKL. Trimming left V 5 bases short and J 8 bases short, with 15 bases between. DNA for the CDR3: TGCGCCAGCAGCTCAAATGTGGGTGGCGAAAAACTGTTTTTT. As protein: CASSSNVGGEKLFF.

The V gene is TRBV5-4, the J gene TRBJ1-6; no clear D gene. The V end was cut by 4 bases, the J end by 4 bases, with 12 bases between. CDR1 and CDR2 (germline): SGHNT, YYREEE (reference sequence). This CDR3 spans 15 amino acids. CDR3 coding DNA: TGTGCCAGCAGCCTTGGGCGGGCTTATAATTCACCCCTCCACTTT. As protein: CASSLGRAYNSPLHF. Filled out from reference TRBV5-4 and TRBJ1-6, the complete variable domain reads ETGVTQSPTHLIKTRGQQVTLRCSSQSGHNTVSWYQQALGQGPQFIFQYYREEENGRGNFPPRFSGLQFPNYSSELNVNALELDDSALYLCASSLGRAYNSPLHFGNGTRLTVT.

This rearrangement joins TRBV18 to TRBJ2-2, with 7 bases matching TRBD2. Germline CDR1 is KGHSH and CDR2 is LQKENI. The CDR3 length is 14 residues. J lost 6 bases, V lost 2 bases, and 3 bases had no gene match. In DNA, the CDR3 is TGTGCCAGCTCACCAGGACTAGGCCCCGGGGAGCTGTTTTTT. Translation: CASSPGLGPGELFF.

The chain joins TRBV7-9 to TRBJ2-2, with 16 bases that match TRBD2. The CDR3 is 18 residues long. J was trimmed by 5 bases and V by 5 bases; bases with no gene match: 8. Germline CDR1 and CDR2: SEHNR and FQNEAQ (reference sequence). CDR3 sequence reads: CASSPTGTSGRGTGELFF. In DNA form, the CDR3 reads TGTGCCAGCAGCCCGACCGGGACTAGCGGGAGGGGAACCGGGGAGCTGTTTTTT.

CDR3 amino acids: CASEHRGLSTDTQYF. CDR3 DNA: TGTGCCAGTGAACACAGGGGATTAAGCACAGATACGCAGTATTTT. The chain recombines TRBV19 with TRBJ2-3, with 7 bases fitting TRBD1. V trimming: 8 bases; J trimming: 0 bases; junction bases outside the gene matches: 8. This CDR3 comprises 15 residues. Germline CDR1 is LNHDA and CDR2 is SQIVND (reference sequence).

The chain combines TRBV6-5 with TRBJ1-1; D not resolved. Germline CDR1 and CDR2: MNHEY and SVGAGI. The CDR3 is 13 residues long. V lost 7 bases to trimming and J lost 1 base, with 10 bases between them. This chain's CDR3 is CASTAGWNTEAFF. CDR3 in DNA: TGTGCCAGCACCGCCGGGTGGAACACTGAAGCTTTCTTT.

This chain joins TRBV27 and TRBJ2-7; a possible D gene is TRBD1 (5 bases). Trimming left V 2 bases short and J 0 bases short, with 8 bases between. The germline V gene encodes CDR1 MNHEY and CDR2 SMNVEV (reference sequence). This CDR3 contains 14 residues. The CDR3 sequence is CASSLSQGSYEQYF. CDR3 nucleotide sequence: TGTGCCAGCAGTTTAAGTCAGGGCTCCTACGAGCAGTACTTC.